This T cell receptor (beta chain) was observed in a study of blood T cell repertoires in COVID-19. Study context: Samples came from the United States, Italy and Spain, spanning acute and convalescent COVID-19. Sample material is recorded as cDNA or gDNA derived from T cells, B-cell-depleted T cells, or PBMCs.

Authors' analysis steps: Researchers report that nucleated cell counts were estimated from reference gene primer amplification. Clones were sequenced by immunoSEQ multiplex PCR, and TCRdb holds only the in-frame ones, with some missing. V and J calls and clone size are given by that table; D and trimming were obtained from the DNA. The data contain under 500,000 clones, 80% to 90% of them singletons. Germline CDR1 and CDR2: LGHDT and YNNKEL (reference sequence). Trimming removed 6 bases from V and 6 bases from J, with 17 bases in between. The CDR3 consists of 15 residues. The chain uses TRBV3-1 (or the pseudogene TRBV3-2) and TRBJ2-2; no reliable D call. Sequencing input: peripheral blood. This clonotype was obtained from a woman between 25 and 40 years old with acute or convalescent COVID-19. CDR3 sequence: CASRDKEHRPGELFF. The CDR3 region has the DNA TGTGCCAGCAGAGACAAAGAACATCGACCCGGGGAGCTGTTTTTT.